The 7 T cell receptor beta chains reported below all come from one sample, sequenced in a study of T cell changes during pregnancy in multiple sclerosis. The repertoire was sequenced with immunoSEQ multiplex PCR; TCRdb's copy has only in-frame clones and lacks some. The sample lists roughly 39,000 clones, around 90% occurring once. The sequencing used CD8+ T cells from peripheral blood mononuclear cells, collected after pregnancy. The receptors were gathered from a female donor with multiple sclerosis, enrolled in a pregnancy study.

V is TRBV5-4 and J is TRBJ2-2; weak D call: TRBD1 (5 bases). The CDR3 has 15 amino acids. Trimming left V 7 bases short and J 1 base short, with 14 bases between. CDR1 and CDR2 (germline): SGHNT, YYREEE (reference sequence). The CDR3 sequence: CASGIRAKNTGELFF. The CDR3 DNA reads TGTGCCAGCGGGATCAGGGCGAAGAACACCGGGGAGCTGTTTTTT.

The rearrangement joins TRBV7-9 to TRBJ2-1; D is unresolved. The germline CDR1 and CDR2 sequences are SEHNR and FQNEAQ (reference sequence). The CDR3 contains 15 residues. V lost 5 bases, J lost 0 bases, and 11 bases lay in between. CDR3 sequence reads: CASSPTWSSYNEQFF. The CDR3 bases are TGTGCCAGCAGCCCAACTTGGAGCTCCTACAATGAGCAGTTCTTC.

The rearrangement links TRBV2 to TRBJ2-7, with TRBD1 as a possible D gene (6 bases). Germline V gene lookup returns CDR1 SNHLY and CDR2 FYNNEI. Trimming shortened V by 1 base and J by 5 bases, and 12 bases separated the two germline ends. This CDR3 spans 14 amino acids. The CDR3 DNA reads TGTGCCAGCAGTGAAGTAAACAGGGCGGACGAGCAGTACTTC. It translates to CASSEVNRADEQYF.

This clone has a handful of counts. The chain carries TRBV6-5 and TRBJ1-2, with D uncertain. The CDR3 is 15 residues long. Germline CDR1 reads MNHEY; CDR2 reads SVGAGI. Trimming shortened V by 5 bases and J by 8 bases, and 21 bases separated the two germline ends. In nucleotides, the CDR3 is TGTGCCAGCAGTACGGCCCCCCAGGATCCGTTGGGCTACACCTTC. This gives the protein CASSTAPQDPLGYTF.

The chain carries TRBV7-9 and TRBJ1-1, with D possibly TRBD1 on 6 matching bases. CDR1 and CDR2 from the germline V gene are SEHNR and FQNEAQ (reference sequence). CDR3 length equals 14 residues. Between the trimmed V and J ends, which lost 6 bases and 5 bases, there was a span of 16 bases. CDR3 coding DNA: TGTGCCAGCAGGCCAACCAGGGGCGAAACTGAAGCTTTCTTT. Its translation: CASRPTRGETEAFF.

The chain carries TRBV5-6 and TRBJ2-7, with D perhaps TRBD1 (6 bases). The V end lost 0 bases, the J end lost 2 bases, and 12 bases lay between the germline ends. CDR3 length equals 15 residues. Germline CDR1 SGHDT, CDR2 YYEEEE. The CDR3 loop is CASSLGYGQTYEQYF. CDR3 DNA sequence: TGTGCCAGCAGCTTGGGATACGGACAGACCTACGAGCAGTACTTC.

The chain employs TRBV28 and TRBJ2-7, with 9 bases matching TRBD2. Trimming removed 6 bases from V and 4 bases from J; junction bases left unmatched: 13. Germline assignment: CDR1 MDHEN and CDR2 SYDVKM. The CDR3 covers 16 residues. The CDR3 coding sequence is TGTGCCAGCAGCCCGAATCTTAGCGGGAGAGGGTACGAGCAGTACTTC. Translation: CASSPNLSGRGYEQYF.